A selection of T cell receptor beta chains follows, all from one sample in a study of cytomegalovirus exposure and HLA in healthy donors. Method: immunoSEQ multiplex PCR; TCRdb's copy keeps in-frame clones and lacks some. The profile shows about 100,000 clones, 77% of them singletons. The source material was PBMCs. The source is a male donor in good health and CMV-seronegative. Each CDR3 is given with its conserved first and last residue. Clone size is stated in some rows and not others, as once, few, many or a class when expanded.

len	v_gene	j_gene	abundance	CDR3aa
15	TRBV18	TRBJ2-7	once	CASSPPGGWAYEQYF
16	TRBV11-2	TRBJ1-1	once	CASSITGGDLNTEAFF
13	TRBV25-1	TRBJ2-5	-	CASRTGGAETQYF
15	TRBV13	TRBJ2-1	-	CASSSGSGSYNEQFF
15	TRBV7-2	TRBJ2-5	-	CASSLVTSGKETQYF
15	TRBV15	TRBJ2-1	few	CATSRALGAYNEQFF
15	TRBV14	TRBJ1-1	-	CASSPRFRSYTEAFF
15	TRBV10-3	TRBJ2-1	-	CAISELAGSYNEQFF
15	TRBV6-5	TRBJ2-7	-	CASSYPGTFPYEQYF
13	TRBV27	TRBJ2-3	-	CASLGTGSIVQYF
15	TRBV9	TRBJ1-4	-	CASSVGDNQSEKLFF
12	TRBV10-1	TRBJ2-1	few	CASSATRDEQFF
15	TRBV25-1	TRBJ1-4	-	CASSEGGRTNEKLFF
16	TRBV7-9	TRBJ2-1	-	CASSTVTGSSYNEQFF
14	TRBV10-3	TRBJ2-7	few	CAINGTPPSYEQYF
14	TRBV10-3	TRBJ2-7	-	CAISAGRTGIEQYF
17	TRBV4-1	TRBJ1-2	-	CASSQVVGQGASYGYTF
14	TRBV28	TRBJ2-7	-	CASSFGSGTYEQYF
15	TRBV6-5	TRBJ2-1	-	CASSASSGPRNEQFF
15	TRBV21-1	TRBJ1-5	-	CASSTRQSGNQPQHF
11	TRBV11-2	TRBJ2-7	-	CASSLGHEQYF
14	TRBV18	TRBJ2-7	once	CASSASGSFYEQYF
15	TRBV18	-	-	CASSPPLAGDPEQYF
15	TRBV4-1	TRBJ2-1	-	CASSQGTGDGNEQFF
13	TRBV28	TRBJ1-5	-	CASSDRGAQPQHF
19	TRBV4-1	TRBJ2-3	-	CASSHSRQTSGRRTDTQYF
16	TRBV2	TRBJ2-3	-	CASSGGGGMGTDTQYF
14	TRBV27	TRBJ2-1	-	CASSYGHRGNEQFF
14	TRBV30	TRBJ2-2	once	CACLAGVNTGELFF
12	TRBV5-1	TRBJ2-7	-	CASSAQGNEQYF
15	TRBV9	TRBJ2-1	-	CASSVESSGSNEQFF
12	TRBV27	TRBJ2-7	few	CATTGSLNEQYF
15	TRBV6-1	TRBJ2-7	-	CASSDKTSGPYEQYF
15	TRBV4-1	TRBJ1-1	few	CASSQGAGADLEAFF
15	TRBV9	TRBJ2-2	-	CASSVSDRNTGELFF
13	TRBV10-3	TRBJ1-6	-	CAVSRDSNSPLHF
19	TRBV2	TRBJ1-5	few	CASSLRGGTSRTSYQPQHF
13	TRBV10-1	TRBJ2-7	few	CASSVTSSYEQYF
14	TRBV4-1	TRBJ2-5	-	CASSPSGSLETQYF
15	TRBV2	TRBJ1-4	-	CASSVGGSTNEKLFF
12	TRBV4-1	TRBJ1-2	-	CASEGADYGYTF
12	TRBV29-1	TRBJ2-7	-	CSVELPSYEQYF
14	TRBV5-1	TRBJ1-1	few	CASSPQGVGTEAFF
14	TRBV6-6	TRBJ1-4	-	CASSKEQGNEKLFF
13	TRBV15	TRBJ1-2	-	CATSPTESYGYTF
16	TRBV28	TRBJ2-1	-	CASSFSGGRLYNEQFF